Following are 16 T cell receptor beta chains from one sample sequenced in a study of blood T cell repertoires in COVID-19. Using immunoSEQ multiplex PCR, the repertoire was profiled, and TCRdb retains in-frame clones only, with some absent. Found here are about 500,000 clones, 85% to 90% of them singletons; the top ten hold 7.5% to 9%. The specimen was peripheral blood. The receptors shown here come from a woman in her 50s with COVID-19, enrolled during active disease.

Remarks on this clone: At the DNA level, this CDR3 is encoded by other sequences in the same sample as well. The chain combines TRBV9 with TRBJ2-3; D unclear. CDR1 SGDLS and CDR2 YYNGEE come from the germline V gene. This CDR3 is 13 amino acids long. Trimming cost V 3 bases and J 0 bases, with 5 bases left between them. CDR3 in DNA: TGTGCCAGCAGCGCAACTAGCACAGATACGCAGTATTTT. This sequence encodes CASSATSTDTQYF.

This sequence joins TRBV6-5 and TRBJ2-1, with a tentative D call TRBD2 (6 bases). Trimming pared 7 bases from V and 7 bases from J, leaving 17 bases between. The CDR3 is 14 amino acids. The germline gives CDR1 MNHEY, CDR2 SVGAGI. This chain's CDR3 is CASTAGTPKNEQFF. For the CDR3, the DNA is TGTGCCAGCACCGCGGGGACCCCGAAGAATGAGCAGTTCTTC.

This clone appeared once. The chain combines TRBV27 with TRBJ2-1; D may be TRBD2 (6 bases). The germline V and J ends were trimmed by 2 bases and 9 bases, with 11 bases remaining between them. The CDR3 runs to 13 residues. Germline V lookup: CDR1 MNHEY, CDR2 SMNVEV (reference sequence). The DNA of the CDR3 is TGTGCCAGCAGTTTAGGAGGGTCTGGTGAGCAGTTCTTC. Protein: CASSLGGSGEQFF.

The V gene is TRBV28, the J gene TRBJ1-6; D is uncertain. This CDR3 contains 15 residues. Trimming shortened V by 8 bases and J by 6 bases, and 17 bases separated the two germline ends. Germline V CDR1 and CDR2: MDHEN, SYDVKM. The CDR3 nucleotides read TGTGCCAGCCTGGAAGGGCCGGGAAGTAATTCACCCCTCCACTTT. Its protein product is CASLEGPGSNSPLHF.

The V call is TRBV12-3 or TRBV12-4, the J call TRBJ1-5, with 7 nucleotides matching TRBD1. Germline trimming cut 5 bases from V and 6 bases from J; bases unmatched to any gene: 1. The CDR3 spans 12 residues. For the CDR3, the DNA is TGTGCCAGCAGTAACAGGGGTCAGCCCCAGCATTTT. Amino acid sequence: CASSNRGQPQHF.

This chain connects TRBV2 to TRBJ2-2; TRBD1 aligns across 7 bases. The germline V gene has CDR1 SNHLY and CDR2 FYNNEI. The V and J ends lost 4 bases and 6 bases, in that order; junction bases with no gene match: 8. The CDR3 runs to 15 residues. CDR3 sequence (DNA): TGTGCCAGCAGTGCCACAAGGACAGGTCCCGGGGAGCTGTTTTTT. It is translated as CASSATRTGPGELFF.

The chain uses TRBV15 and TRBJ1-5; D gene ambiguous. Germline V CDR1 and CDR2: LNHNV, YYDKDF (reference sequence). With 6 bases removed from V and 4 bases from J, the gap between germline ends came to 13 bases. The length of the CDR3 is 14 residues. CDR3 nucleotide sequence: TGTGCCACCAGTTTAACGGGTGGGAATCAGCCCCAGCATTTT. Translation: CATSLTGGNQPQHF.

The V and J genes are TRBV30 and TRBJ2-7; D possibly corresponds to TRBD1 (5 bases). The V and J ends lost 2 bases and 5 bases respectively, with 13 bases between them. The CDR3 spans 13 residues. Per germline, CDR1 GTSNPN and CDR2 SVGIG (reference sequence). In DNA form, the CDR3 reads TGTGCCTGGAGTAAGGCCAGGGCCCACGAGCAGTACTTC. Amino acids: CAWSKARAHEQYF. Full variable domain (rest looked up from reference TRBV30 and TRBJ2-7): SQTIHQWPATLVQPVGSPLSLECTVEGTSNPNLYWYRQAAGRGLQLLFYSVGIGQISSEVPQNLSASRPQDRQFILSSKKLLLSDSGFYLCAWSKARAHEQYFGPGTRLTVT.

This chain uses TRBV19 with TRBJ2-5, with 14 nucleotides matching TRBD2. CDR3 length: 16 amino acids. J gave up 1 base and V 5 bases, and 3 bases lay outside the gene matches. Germline assignment: CDR1 LNHDA and CDR2 SQIVND (reference sequence). This CDR3 reads CASSGGLAGAQETQYF. The CDR3, as DNA: TGTGCCAGTAGTGGGGGACTAGCGGGGGCCCAAGAGACCCAGTACTTC.

The chain links TRBV11-1 to TRBJ2-5; 7 bases are shared with TRBD1. The V segment lost 5 bases and the J segment 0 bases; nucleotides outside the gene matches: 3. Per the germline V gene, CDR1 is SGHAT and CDR2 is FQDESV (reference sequence). The CDR3 extends over 14 amino acids. The CDR3, as DNA: TGTGCCAGCAGCAGACAGGGCAACCAAGAGACCCAGTACTTC. Its protein product is CASSRQGNQETQYF.

The gene calls are TRBV5-1 and TRBJ2-7; TRBD1 agrees at 7 bases. V was pared by 1 base and J by 6 bases, with 10 bases of the junction left unmatched. The CDR3 loop spans 15 amino acids. Germline V gene data show CDR1 as SGHRS and CDR2 as YFSETQ. DNA of the CDR3: TGCGCCAGCAGCTTGACAGGGGATAGGAGGCTCGAGCAGTACTTC. As protein: CASSLTGDRRLEQYF. Variable domain in full (rest from reference TRBV5-1 and TRBJ2-7): KAGVTQTPRYLIKTRGQQVTLSCSPISGHRSVSWYQQTPGQGLQFLFEYFSETQRNKGNFPGRFSGRQFSNSRSEMNVSTLELGDSALYLCASSLTGDRRLEQYFGPGTRLTVT.

V and J are TRBV6-5 and TRBJ1-5; the D gene is possibly TRBD1 (5 bases). The V gene's germline CDR1 is MNHEY and CDR2 SVGAGI. The CDR3 has 15 amino acids. Trimming removed 6 bases at V and 6 bases at J, with 18 bases between. The CDR3 coding sequence is TGTGCCAGCAGCCTGAGCCCGGGGGAAGTTCAGCCCCAGCATTTT. This encodes CASSLSPGEVQPQHF.

In DNA form, the CDR3 reads TGTGCCAGCCAACCCCGTAGGACAGGGCATTCACCCCTCCACTTT. Its protein is CASQPRRTGHSPLHF. The chain recombines TRBV6-5 with TRBJ1-6, with 8 nucleotides matching TRBD1. J lost 8 bases, V lost 8 bases, and 11 bases had no gene match. The CDR3 spans 15 residues. CDR1 and CDR2 (germline): MNHEY, SVGAGI.

V and J are TRBV6-4 and TRBJ2-1; tentative D call: TRBD1 (6 bases). This CDR3 spans 20 amino acids. Trimming stripped 1 base from V and 4 bases from J, with 26 bases between. CDR1 is MRHNA, CDR2 SNTAGT, per germline. Written as DNA, the CDR3 is TGTGCCAGCAGTGACTTGTCTGATTGGTTGGACAGTACACCTTACAATGAGCAGTTCTTC. Its protein is CASSDLSDWLDSTPYNEQFF.

The count of this clone is one. The chain recombines TRBV28 with TRBJ2-7; the D gene is possibly TRBD1 (6 bases). Trimming took off 6 bases at V and 1 base at J, with 13 bases between the two ends. CDR1 MDHEN and CDR2 SYDVKM come from the germline V gene. CDR3 size: 14 residues. CDR3 sequence (DNA): TGTGCCAGCAGCAGGGGCTCGCGATCCTACGAGCAGTACTTC. This gives the protein CASSRGSRSYEQYF. Looking up the rest from reference TRBV28 and TRBJ2-7 gives the full variable domain: DVKVTQSSRYLVKRTGEKVFLECVQDMDHENMFWYRQDPGLGLRLIYFSYDVKMKEKGDIPEGYSVSREKKERFSLILESASTNQTSMYLCASSRGSRSYEQYFGPGTRLTVT.

The sample holds one count of this clone. The V and J genes are TRBV9 and TRBJ2-2; 8 bases line up with TRBD2. The length of the CDR3 is 15 residues. V shed 3 bases, J shed 5 bases, and the junction held 6 bases outside the gene matches. The germline V gene encodes CDR1 SGDLS and CDR2 YYNGEE. CDR3 DNA: TGTGCCAGCAGCGCCGCGTCGGGGGGGACCGGGGAGCTGTTTTTT. It translates to CASSAASGGTGELFF.